These 21 T cell receptor beta chains share one sample of origin, sequenced in a study of CD8 T cells in ankylosing spondylitis. These receptors' antigens are unknown. Study results and limitations: Fewer than 10 highly homologous variants made up a TCR beta motif that seemed to typify ankylosing spondylitis blood.

One entry per CDR3 protein, called by TCRdb with MiXCR from the 5' RACE reads. The repertoire consists of hundreds of thousands of distinct CDR3 sequences, with 17% occurring once and the leading ten covering under 1.2%. The sample comprised blood, either unsorted or a sorted T cell fraction (not recorded which). These receptor sequences come from a male donor with ankylosing spondylitis.

V is TRBV20-1 and J is TRBJ1-5, with D hard to call. This CDR3 comprises 13 residues. CDR1 is DFQATT and CDR2 is SNEGSKA in the germline V gene (reference sequence). V lost 6 bases, J lost 4 bases, and 13 bases lay in between. The DNA for the CDR3 is TGCAGTGCCCAGCGGGCACCAAATCAGCCCCAGCATTTT. Residues: CSAQRAPNQPQHF.

This chain joins TRBV4-2 and TRBJ2-3, with D maybe TRBD1 (6 bases). Trimming took 4 bases from V and 2 from J, leaving 13 bases between them. Germline lookup yields CDR1 LGHNA and CDR2 YNFKEQ. This CDR3 spans 15 amino acids. CDR3 sequence: CASSPTGYDTDTQYF. Here the CDR3 DNA reads TGTGCCAGCAGCCCGACAGGATATGACACAGATACGCAGTATTTT.

This clonotype has a handful of counts. The rearrangement links TRBV5-1 to TRBJ1-2; possible D gene TRBD1, 5 bases. Trimming took off 0 bases at V and 6 bases at J, with 9 bases between the two ends. The germline gives CDR1 SGHRS, CDR2 YFSETQ. This CDR3 has 13 residues. The CDR3 is CASSLAVGDGYTF. In DNA, the CDR3 is TGCGCCAGCAGCTTGGCCGTAGGGGATGGCTACACCTTC.

A few counts support this clonotype. The CDR3 DNA sequence: TGCAGTGCTAGAGATTCAACTGGACAGGGGGTCGGTGGCTACACCTTC. The encoded protein is CSARDSTGQGVGGYTF. V gene TRBV20-1 combines with J gene TRBJ1-2, with TRBD1 matching 10 bases. The germline CDR1 and CDR2 sequences are DFQATT and SNEGSKA (reference sequence). The CDR3 is 16 residues long. Germline trimming cut 0 bases from V and 7 bases from J; bases unmatched to any gene: 11.

This clonotype was recorded a few times. V gene TRBV20-1 combines with J gene TRBJ2-7, with TRBD1 matching 9 bases. Trimming removed 2 bases from V and 3 bases from J; junction bases left unmatched: 5. Germline CDR1 DFQATT, CDR2 SNEGSKA (reference sequence). The CDR3 has 14 amino acids. DNA for the CDR3: TGCAGTGCTAGAATCCGGGACAGGGTCTACGAGCAGTACTTC. This translates into CSARIRDRVYEQYF.

This clonotype was detected a few times. The CDR3 is CSASDDSNQPQHF. CDR3 DNA: TGCAGTGCTAGTGACGATAGCAATCAGCCCCAGCATTTT. J is TRBJ1-5 and V is TRBV20-1; D ambiguous. The length of the CDR3 is 13 residues. V was clipped by 3 bases and J by 0 bases, with 6 bases between them. Per the germline V gene, CDR1 is DFQATT and CDR2 is SNEGSKA (reference sequence).

In its sample, this clonotype was seen many times. The CDR3 sequence is CASSLNPPSSYNEQFF. In DNA, the CDR3 is TGTGCCAGCAGCTTAAACCCCCCGAGCTCCTACAATGAGCAGTTCTTC. The V and J genes are TRBV7-2 and TRBJ2-1; no definite D call. V was clipped by 2 bases and J by 0 bases, with 11 bases between them. This CDR3 is 16 amino acids long. Germline CDR1 is SGHTA and CDR2 is FQGNSA.

The chain carries TRBV4-2 and TRBJ2-1; the D gene is possibly TRBD2 (6 bases). The length of the CDR3 is 12 residues. V lost 4 bases, J lost 10 bases, and 11 bases lay in between. Per the germline V gene, CDR1 is LGHNA and CDR2 is YNFKEQ. The CDR3 region has the DNA TGTGCCAGCAGCCGCCCGCGGGGAGAGCAGTTCTTC. Its translation: CASSRPRGEQFF.

This clonotype has a count of ten or more. The chain joins TRBV12-3 or TRBV12-4 to TRBJ2-1; D not resolved. The CDR3 covers 16 residues. Trimming removed 8 bases at V and 2 bases at J, with 19 bases between. Here the CDR3 reads CASFPSPRGTYNEQFF. The DNA of the CDR3 is TGTGCCAGCTTTCCGTCACCCCGCGGAACCTACAATGAGCAGTTCTTC.

This clonotype was seen many times. The rearrangement joins TRBV12-3 or TRBV12-4 to TRBJ1-3; D not resolved. Trimming took off 1 base at V and 3 bases at J, with 4 bases between the two ends. There are 13 residues in the CDR3. The CDR3 here is CASSLDSGNTIYF. The CDR3 DNA sequence: TGTGCCAGCAGTTTAGACAGTGGAAACACCATATATTTT.

The J gene is TRBJ2-3, the V gene TRBV9; 8 nucleotides agree with TRBD2. This CDR3 contains 14 residues. The V gene end was trimmed by 2 bases and the J gene end by 8 bases; junction bases not matched to a gene: 7. CDR1 SGDLS and CDR2 YYNGEE come from the germline V gene. The CDR3: CASSVIGRAGTQYF. CDR3 DNA: TGTGCCAGCAGCGTTATCGGGAGGGCAGGTACGCAGTATTTT.

This clonotype was counted only a few times. This sequence joins TRBV20-1 and TRBJ2-4, with no clear D. The V end was cut by 5 bases, the J end by 0 bases, with 8 bases between. The CDR3 runs 13 residues. CDR1 is DFQATT, CDR2 SNEGSKA, per germline (reference sequence). In DNA form, the CDR3 reads TGCAGTGCTTTAATTAGAGCCAAAAACATTCAGTACTTC. It specifies CSALIRAKNIQYF.

The V and J genes are TRBV12-3 or TRBV12-4 and TRBJ1-3; D not resolved. V was shortened by 6 bases and J by 0 bases, with 12 bases between the two germline ends. The CDR3 is 15 residues long. CDR3 coding DNA: TGTGCCAGCAGCGAAGACGGAGACTCTGGAAACACCATATATTTT. It specifies CASSEDGDSGNTIYF.

Comments on this clonotype: This clone may be a read error of a much larger clone one base away. The CDR3 DNA reads as TGTGCCAGCTGTGCCCCACTACGCGGCGGGTCCGACAATGAGCAGTTCTTC. The encoded protein is CASCAPLRGGSDNEQFF. The rearrangement uses TRBV12-3 or TRBV12-4 and TRBJ2-1, with TRBD2 as a possible D gene (5 bases). The CDR3 is 17 amino acids. V lost 8 bases to trimming and J lost 5 bases, with 25 bases between them.

This clonotype was seen a handful of times. V usage is TRBV20-1 and J usage is TRBJ2-3, with unresolved D. The CDR3 loop spans 12 amino acids. V lost 5 bases to trimming and J lost 2 bases, with 8 bases between them. Germline lookup yields CDR1 DFQATT and CDR2 SNEGSKA (reference sequence). This CDR3 is CSAGKTTDTQYF. The CDR3 DNA reads TGCAGTGCTGGCAAGACCACAGATACGCAGTATTTT.

The chain joins TRBV7-2 to TRBJ2-2, with D unclear. V dropped 0 bases and J dropped 6 bases, with 11 bases sitting between them. CDR3 size: 15 residues. Germline CDR1 and CDR2: SGHTA and FQGNSA. The CDR3 here is CASSLAGRTAGELFF. DNA of the CDR3: TGTGCCAGCAGCTTAGCCGGACGAACCGCCGGGGAGCTGTTTTTT.

This chain uses TRBV6-1 with TRBJ1-2; D remains unclear. This CDR3 comprises 15 residues. V lost 1 base to trimming and J lost 7 bases, with 16 bases between them. Per the germline V gene, CDR1 is MNHNS and CDR2 is SASEGT. This CDR3 reads CASSEELGGLSGYTF. The CDR3 DNA follows: TGTGCCAGCAGTGAAGAGCTGGGAGGACTATCTGGCTACACCTTC.

This clonotype was detected a few times. The gene calls are TRBV24-1 and TRBJ2-3, with a tentative D call TRBD2 (5 bases). Trimming took 4 bases from V and 5 from J, leaving 15 bases between them. The germline CDR1 and CDR2 sequences are KGHDR and SFDVKD. The CDR3 consists of 15 residues. CDR3 in amino acids: CATSEPEVLGDTQYF. The CDR3 nucleotides are TGTGCCACCAGTGAACCGGAGGTCCTTGGAGATACGCAGTATTTT.

The CDR3 spells CAISEIIAGRSNEQFF. Here the CDR3 DNA reads TGTGCCATCAGTGAGATTATAGCGGGAAGGTCTAATGAGCAGTTCTTC. The J gene is TRBJ2-1, the V gene TRBV10-3; 8 bases agree with TRBD2. Germline loops: CDR1 ENHRY, CDR2 SYGVKD. CDR3 length: 16 residues. V was pared by 2 bases and J by 7 bases, with 10 bases of the junction left unmatched.

The genes are TRBV12-3 or TRBV12-4 and TRBJ1-5; a weak D match, TRBD1 (5 bases). The CDR3 spans 14 residues. The V end lost 3 bases, the J end lost 7 bases, and 13 bases lay between the germline ends. CDR3 DNA sequence: TGTGCCAGCAGTTTGGGAGGGACCGGCCAGCCCCAGCATTTT. Amino acid sequence: CASSLGGTGQPQHF.

The chain employs TRBV28 and TRBJ1-5; a weak D match, TRBD1 (5 bases). The germline CDR1 and CDR2 sequences are MDHEN and SYDVKM. Trimming took off 6 bases at V and 9 bases at J, with 18 bases between the two ends. This CDR3 region has 14 residues. CDR3 DNA sequence: TGTGCCAGCAGCTCCTTGACAGTTATCATGCCCCAGCATTTT. It yields the protein CASSSLTVIMPQHF.